Each of the 23 T cell receptor beta chains below was sequenced from the same sample in a study of blood T cell repertoires in COVID-19. TCRdb keeps only in-frame clones here, not all; method: immunoSEQ multiplex PCR. The table lists approximately 70,000 clones, 79% of them singletons, with about 5% in the top ten. Sequencing was done on a sample of peripheral blood. The receptors shown here come from a woman older than 75 with active or convalescent COVID-19.

This chain connects TRBV6-1 to TRBJ2-1, with 8 bases that match TRBD2. The CDR3 extends over 14 amino acids. Germline V lookup: CDR1 MNHNS, CDR2 SASEGT. Trimming at V came to 2 bases and at J to 7 bases, leaving 4 bases not matched to a gene. The CDR3 sequence: CASSETGGRNEQFF. The CDR3 DNA reads TGTGCCAGCAGTGAAACGGGGGGGCGGAATGAGCAGTTCTTC.

The rearrangement joins TRBV21-1 to TRBJ1-1. TRBV21-1 is deemed a pseudogene. The CDR3 has 15 amino acids. CDR3 in amino acids: CASSNKRGRSTEAFF. CDR3 nucleotides: TGTGCCAGCAGCAACAAACGGGGGAGGTCCACTGAAGCTTTCTTT.

The genes are TRBV4-3 and TRBJ1-5, with TRBD1 as a possible D gene (6 bases). CDR1 and CDR2 from the germline V gene are LGHNA and YSLEER. V lost 5 bases, J lost 6 bases, and 20 bases lay in between. The CDR3 loop spans 16 amino acids. This CDR3 reads CASSSKIQGGGQPQHF. CDR3 DNA: TGCGCCAGCAGCTCCAAGATCCAGGGAGGGGGTCAGCCCCAGCATTTT.

V usage is TRBV7-2 and J usage is TRBJ2-7; D possibly corresponds to TRBD2 (5 bases). The germline CDR1 and CDR2 sequences are SGHTA and FQGNSA. This CDR3 region has 14 residues. Trimming shortened V by 3 bases and J by 5 bases, and 14 bases separated the two germline ends. CDR3: CASSFWLAGDEQYF. The CDR3 nucleotides are TGTGCCAGCAGCTTCTGGCTAGCAGGCGACGAGCAGTACTTC.

The rearrangement joins TRBV4-2 to TRBJ1-4, with D tentatively TRBD1 (5 bases). The V gene's germline CDR1 is LGHNA and CDR2 YNFKEQ. The CDR3 has 13 amino acids. The ends were cut back, 0 bases at V and 12 bases at J, with 11 bases in the middle. In DNA form, the CDR3 reads TGTGCCAGCAGCCAAGACTGGGGCGTTGAACTGTTTTTT. Its protein product is CASSQDWGVELFF.

This rearrangement joins TRBV7-2 to TRBJ2-5; 7 positions match TRBD2. This CDR3 contains 17 residues. Germline CDR1 and CDR2: SGHTA and FQGNSA. J was trimmed by 5 bases and V by 3 bases; bases with no gene match: 15. The CDR3 is CASSLNSQRGSWETQYF. In DNA, the CDR3 is TGTGCCAGCAGCTTGAATTCCCAGCGGGGAAGTTGGGAGACCCAGTACTTC.

This chain uses TRBV7-2 with TRBJ1-6; D is unresolved. Germline CDR1 and CDR2: SGHTA and FQGNSA. The germline V and J ends were trimmed by 2 bases and 6 bases, with 11 bases remaining between them. The CDR3 consists of 15 residues. The DNA for the CDR3 is TGTGCCAGCAGCTTAAGTACAGTGTTTAATTCACCCCTCCACTTT. It codes for CASSLSTVFNSPLHF.

This chain links TRBV11-1 with TRBJ2-5; TRBD2 agrees at 11 bases. CDR3 size: 16 residues. With 1 base clipped from V and 5 bases from J, the junction kept 6 bases outside the gene matches. CDR1 SGHAT and CDR2 FQDESV come from the germline V gene (reference sequence). As DNA, the CDR3 is TGTGCCAGCAGCTTAGGTAGACTAGCGGGATCGGAGACCCAGTACTTC. Translation gives CASSLGRLAGSETQYF.

This chain uses TRBV3-1 (or the pseudogene TRBV3-2) with TRBJ1-2; D unresolved. The V gene's germline CDR1 is LGHDT and CDR2 YNNKEL (reference sequence). This CDR3 spans 15 amino acids. V lost 3 bases, J lost 3 bases, and 14 bases lay in between. CDR3: CASSHPTAGDYGYTF. The DNA for the CDR3 is TGTGCCAGCAGCCACCCCACAGCGGGTGACTATGGCTACACCTTC.

This clone was seen only a few times. The chain joins TRBV10-3 to TRBJ2-7; 8 positions agree with TRBD1. Germline V gene lookup returns CDR1 ENHRY and CDR2 SYGVKD. The CDR3 sequence is 16 residues long. V was pared by 2 bases and J by 0 bases, with 6 bases of the junction left unmatched. The CDR3 region has the DNA TGTGCCATCAGTGAGCCAGGGACAGGAGGCTCCTACGAGCAGTACTTC. Its protein is CAISEPGTGGSYEQYF.

This sequence joins TRBV7-9 and TRBJ2-5, with D uncertain. There are 14 residues in the CDR3. Germline CDR1 is SEHNR and CDR2 is FQNEAQ (reference sequence). V lost 3 bases to trimming and J lost 4 bases, with 12 bases between them. CDR3 in amino acids: CASSFSSGGETQYF. DNA for the CDR3: TGTGCCAGCAGCTTCAGCAGTGGCGGAGAGACCCAGTACTTC.

The V and J genes are TRBV4-1 and TRBJ2-3; a weak D match, TRBD2 (6 bases). Germline CDR1 reads MGHRA; CDR2 reads YSYEKL. The CDR3 consists of 17 residues. The V and J ends lost 4 bases and 0 bases respectively, with 17 bases between them. CDR3 sequence (DNA): TGCGCCAGCAGCCTAACCAGCGGGTGGGCCAGCACAGATACGCAGTATTTT. Its translation: CASSLTSGWASTDTQYF.

V usage is TRBV7-2 and J usage is TRBJ2-7; TRBD1 matches at 7 bases. Germline V gene sequence: CDR1 SGHTA, CDR2 FQGNSA. The CDR3 is 16 amino acids. Trimming at V came to 0 bases and at J to 2 bases, leaving 7 bases not matched to a gene. The CDR3 DNA reads as TGTGCCAGCAGCTTAGCCTCCGGGACAGCCACCTACGAGCAGTACTTC. Its protein product is CASSLASGTATYEQYF.

In nucleotides, the CDR3 is TGTGCCTCCAACAGGGTACCCACTGAAGCTTTCTTT. Translating it yields CASNRVPTEAFF. The chain couples TRBV10-3 to TRBJ1-1, with D possibly being TRBD1 (6 bases). Trimming stripped 11 bases from V and 4 bases from J, with 14 bases between. Germline CDR1 reads ENHRY; CDR2 reads SYGVKD. This CDR3 contains 12 residues.

This sequence joins TRBV6-6 and TRBJ2-1; 7 bases are shared with TRBD1. The CDR3 sequence is 15 residues long. J gave up 9 bases and V 5 bases, and 13 bases lay outside the gene matches. Germline V gene lookup returns CDR1 MNHNY and CDR2 SVGAGI (reference sequence). CDR3 amino acids: CASSMTGSSGVEQFF. CDR3 nucleotides: TGTGCCAGCAGTATGACAGGGTCTTCGGGCGTTGAGCAGTTCTTC.

The chain uses TRBV6-1 and TRBJ1-2; the match to TRBD1 covers 8 bases. Germline trimming cut 2 bases from V and 4 bases from J; bases unmatched to any gene: 6. The CDR3 consists of 15 residues. The germline V gene has CDR1 MNHNS and CDR2 SASEGT. DNA of the CDR3: TGTGCCAGCAGTGAAACACCCGGGACAGGCTATGGCTACACCTTC. This sequence encodes CASSETPGTGYGYTF.

The chain recombines TRBV2 with TRBJ1-5; no firm D call. Germline lookup yields CDR1 SNHLY and CDR2 FYNNEI. This CDR3 has 14 residues. The V gene lost 9 bases and the J gene lost 9 bases, with 21 bases spanning the gap. The CDR3 sequence: CASSESGTSWPQHF. The CDR3 bases are TGTGCCAGTAGCGAATCAGGAACATCATGGCCCCAGCATTTT.

The genes are TRBV9 and TRBJ2-1; D perhaps matches TRBD1 (6 bases). Germline assignment: CDR1 SGDLS and CDR2 YYNGEE. Between the trimmed V and J ends, which lost 0 bases and 1 base, there was a span of 11 bases. The CDR3 runs 16 residues. CDR3 bases: TGTGCCAGCAGCGTAGTTGGGGGCGGATCCTACAATGAGCAGTTCTTC. It is translated as CASSVVGGGSYNEQFF.

The genes are TRBV6-1 and TRBJ2-7, with 9 bases aligning to TRBD1. J lost 2 bases, V lost 2 bases, and 7 bases had no gene match. Germline CDR1 reads MNHNS; CDR2 reads SASEGT. The CDR3 runs 16 residues. The CDR3 region is CASSEPGQGMAYEQYF. The CDR3, as DNA: TGTGCCAGCAGTGAACCCGGACAGGGGATGGCCTACGAGCAGTACTTC.

The chain joins TRBV18 to TRBJ2-6, with 11 bases identical to TRBD1. The J segment lost 2 bases and the V segment lost 4 bases, leaving 13 bases of the junction unmatched. Germline assignment: CDR1 KGHSH and CDR2 LQKENI. The CDR3 extends over 20 amino acids. In DNA form, the CDR3 reads TGTGCCAGCTCACAAACACCGTCCGGGACAGGGGGAACTGGGGCCAACGTCCTGACTTTC. This gives the protein CASSQTPSGTGGTGANVLTF.

A few counts support this clone. The gene calls are TRBV5-6 and TRBJ2-7; the D is unclear. Germline V gives CDR1 SGHDT, CDR2 YYEEEE. Deletions cut 3 bases from V and 9 bases from J, with 19 bases between. The CDR3 runs to 14 residues. The CDR3 loop is CASSSPKLLRSQYF. The CDR3 bases are TGTGCCAGCAGCTCTCCCAAACTCTTGCGGTCGCAGTACTTC.

The V and J genes are TRBV27 and TRBJ2-3; TRBD1 agrees at 8 bases. With 5 bases clipped from V and 5 bases from J, the junction kept 9 bases outside the gene matches. The CDR3 runs to 15 residues. CDR1 is MNHEY and CDR2 is SMNVEV in the germline V gene (reference sequence). The CDR3 bases are TGTGCCAGCAGTATACGGACAGGGTTGGTAGATACGCAGTATTTT. This encodes CASSIRTGLVDTQYF.

The chain employs TRBV7-9 and TRBJ2-3; D not certain. CDR3 length equals 15 residues. CDR1 is SEHNR, CDR2 FQNEAQ, per germline (reference sequence). The V end was cut by 0 bases, the J end by 6 bases, with 13 bases between. The CDR3 here is CASSLAVITRDTQYF. The CDR3 DNA reads TGTGCCAGCAGCTTAGCGGTGATAACCAGGGATACGCAGTATTTT.